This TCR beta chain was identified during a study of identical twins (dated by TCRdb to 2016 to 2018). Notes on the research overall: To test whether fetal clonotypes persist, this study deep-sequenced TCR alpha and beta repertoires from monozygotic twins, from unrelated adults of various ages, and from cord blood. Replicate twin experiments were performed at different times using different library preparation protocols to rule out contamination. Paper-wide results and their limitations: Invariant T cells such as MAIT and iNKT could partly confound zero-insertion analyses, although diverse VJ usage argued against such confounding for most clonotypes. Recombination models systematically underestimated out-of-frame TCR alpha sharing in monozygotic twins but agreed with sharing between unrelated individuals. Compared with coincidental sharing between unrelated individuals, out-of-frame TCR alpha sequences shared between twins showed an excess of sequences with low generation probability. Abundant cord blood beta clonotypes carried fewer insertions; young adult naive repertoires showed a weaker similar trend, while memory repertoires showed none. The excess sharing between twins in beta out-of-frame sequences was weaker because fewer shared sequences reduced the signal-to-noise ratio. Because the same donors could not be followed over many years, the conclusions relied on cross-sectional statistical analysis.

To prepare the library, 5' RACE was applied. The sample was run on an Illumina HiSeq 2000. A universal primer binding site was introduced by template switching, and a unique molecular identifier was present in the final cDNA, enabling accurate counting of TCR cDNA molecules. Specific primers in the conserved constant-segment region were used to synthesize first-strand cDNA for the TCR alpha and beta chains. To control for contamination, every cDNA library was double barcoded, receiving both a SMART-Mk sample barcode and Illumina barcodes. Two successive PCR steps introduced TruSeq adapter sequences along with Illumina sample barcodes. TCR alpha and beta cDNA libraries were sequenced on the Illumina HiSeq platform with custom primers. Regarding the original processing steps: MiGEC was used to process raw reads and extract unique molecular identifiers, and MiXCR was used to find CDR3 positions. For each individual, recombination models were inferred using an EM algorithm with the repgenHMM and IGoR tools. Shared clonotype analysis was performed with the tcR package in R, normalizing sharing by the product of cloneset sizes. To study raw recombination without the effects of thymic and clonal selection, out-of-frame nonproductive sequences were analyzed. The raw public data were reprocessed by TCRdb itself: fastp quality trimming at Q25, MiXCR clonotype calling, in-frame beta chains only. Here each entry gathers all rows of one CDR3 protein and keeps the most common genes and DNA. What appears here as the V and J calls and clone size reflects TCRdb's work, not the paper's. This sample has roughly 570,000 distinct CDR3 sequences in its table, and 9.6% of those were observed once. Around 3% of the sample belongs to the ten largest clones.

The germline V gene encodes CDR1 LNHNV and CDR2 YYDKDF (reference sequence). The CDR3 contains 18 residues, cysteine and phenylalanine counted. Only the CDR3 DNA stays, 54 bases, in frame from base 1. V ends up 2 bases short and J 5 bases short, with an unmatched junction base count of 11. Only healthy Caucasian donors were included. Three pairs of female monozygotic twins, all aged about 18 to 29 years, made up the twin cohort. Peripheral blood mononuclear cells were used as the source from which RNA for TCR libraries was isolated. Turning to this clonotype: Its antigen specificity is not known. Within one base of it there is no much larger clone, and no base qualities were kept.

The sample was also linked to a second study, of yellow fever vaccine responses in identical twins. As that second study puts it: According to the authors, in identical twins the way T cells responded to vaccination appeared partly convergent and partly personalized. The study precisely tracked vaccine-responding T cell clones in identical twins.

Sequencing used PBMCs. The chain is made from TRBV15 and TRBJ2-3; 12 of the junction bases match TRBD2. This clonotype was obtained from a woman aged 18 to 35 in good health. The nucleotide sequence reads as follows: TGTGCCACCAGCAGAACAACAGGACTAGCGGGGAATGTAGATACGCAGTATTTT. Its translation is CATSRTTGLAGNVDTQYF.